Shown below are 28 T cell receptor beta chains from a single sample sequenced in a study of cytomegalovirus exposure and HLA in healthy donors. PCR employed 60 Vbeta and 13 Jbeta primers. TCRdb keeps only in-frame clones here, not all; method: immunoSEQ multiplex PCR. The sample yields about 130,000 clones, approximately 85% seen once. Source material: PBMCs. The receptors originated from a boy younger than 18 in good health and CMV-seronegative.

The V and J genes are TRBV27 and TRBJ1-1; D is ambiguous. V was trimmed by 4 bases and J by 11 bases, leaving 17 bases between them. Germline assignment: CDR1 MNHEY and CDR2 SMNVEV (reference sequence). The CDR3 is made up of 13 amino acids. CDR3: CASSSSRVLHAFF. DNA for the CDR3: TGTGCCAGCAGTTCGTCCCGGGTCTTACACGCTTTCTTT.

V is TRBV4-3 and J is TRBJ2-1, with D tentatively TRBD2 (5 bases). This CDR3 has 15 amino acids. V was shortened by 4 bases and J by 6 bases, with 16 bases between the two germline ends. Germline CDR1 reads LGHNA; CDR2 reads YSLEER. CDR3 in DNA: TGCGCCAGCAGCCTTACAGCGGAACCCTGCAATGAGCAGTTCTTC. This sequence encodes CASSLTAEPCNEQFF.

This chain joins TRBV9 and TRBJ2-2; D possibly corresponds to TRBD2 (7 bases). The germline V and J ends were trimmed by 3 bases and 6 bases, with 18 bases remaining between them. This CDR3 is 16 amino acids long. The germline gives CDR1 SGDLS, CDR2 YYNGEE. DNA for the CDR3: TGTGCCAGCAGCGCCCTGAGGGGGGGGGCGCCCGGGGAGCTGTTTTTT. It translates to CASSALRGGAPGELFF. Drawing the rest from reference TRBV9 and TRBJ2-2, the complete variable domain is DSGVTQTPKHLITATGQRVTLRCSPRSGDLSVYWYQQSLDQGLQFLIQYYNGEERAKGNILERFSAQQFPDLHSELNLSSLELGDSALYFCASSALRGGAPGELFFGEGSRLTVL.

The rearrangement links TRBV5-4 to TRBJ2-1; D is unresolved. Per germline, CDR1 SGHNT and CDR2 YYREEE (reference sequence). V was pared by 3 bases and J by 4 bases, with 11 bases between. The CDR3 consists of 14 residues. Written as DNA, the CDR3 is TGTGCCAGCAGCTCCCCGACTCGGTACAATGAGCAGTTCTTC. Translated, it gives CASSSPTRYNEQFF.

V is TRBV6-6 and J is TRBJ2-5, with D tentatively TRBD2 (5 bases). The CDR3 is 15 amino acids. Germline V lookup: CDR1 MNHNY, CDR2 SVGAGI (reference sequence). V lost 2 bases and J lost 3, with 13 bases in between. The CDR3 sequence is CASSYGGGIKETQYF. The CDR3 DNA reads TGTGCCAGCAGTTACGGCGGAGGCATTAAAGAGACCCAGTACTTC.

This chain joins TRBV11-2 and TRBJ1-4; possibly TRBD1 for D (5 bases). This CDR3 comprises 16 residues. Per the germline V gene, CDR1 is SGHAT and CDR2 is FQNNGV. V lost 1 base and J lost 4, with 13 bases in between. The CDR3 coding sequence is TGTGCCAGCAGCTTAGGGACCCAGGGCCATAATGAAAAACTGTTTTTT. This codes for CASSLGTQGHNEKLFF.

This sequence joins TRBV18 and TRBJ1-4, with a weak D call TRBD1 (6 bases). The V end was cut by 6 bases, the J end by 7 bases, with 15 bases between. Germline CDR1 KGHSH, CDR2 LQKENI. This CDR3 contains 14 residues. The CDR3 DNA is TGTGCCAGCTCCCCTCCAGGGGAATTTGAAAAACTGTTTTTT. Amino acid sequence: CASSPPGEFEKLFF.

The V call is TRBV18, the J call TRBJ2-7; 10 bases match TRBD2. CDR1 and CDR2 from the germline V gene are KGHSH and LQKENI. Trimming took 8 bases from V and 0 from J; bases not matched to a gene: 16. This CDR3 has 18 residues. The CDR3 here is CASRKAGVAGGGSYEQYF. CDR3 DNA: TGTGCCAGCCGGAAAGCGGGAGTAGCGGGGGGTGGCTCCTACGAGCAGTACTTC.

This clone occurred a few times. The chain uses TRBV18 and TRBJ2-7; 8 bases are shared with TRBD1. The CDR3 contains 15 residues. The germline V gene encodes CDR1 KGHSH and CDR2 LQKENI. The J segment lost 0 bases and the V segment lost 6 bases, leaving 7 bases of the junction unmatched. The CDR3 DNA follows: TGTGCCAGCTCCCCCGACAGGGGCAACTCCTACGAGCAGTACTTC. This gives the protein CASSPDRGNSYEQYF.

V is TRBV5-8 and J is TRBJ1-1, with a possible D match to TRBD1 (6 bases). Germline V gene lookup returns CDR1 SGHTS and CDR2 YDEGEE. Between the trimmed V and J ends, which lost 1 base and 6 bases, there was a span of 16 bases. The CDR3 has 15 residues. CDR3 in amino acids: CASSLFVGGGPEAFF. CDR3 in DNA: TGTGCCAGCAGCTTGTTCGTAGGGGGGGGTCCTGAAGCTTTCTTT. The variable domain in full, with the rest retrieved from reference TRBV5-8 and TRBJ1-1, is EAGVTQSPTHLIKTRGQQATLRCSPISGHTSVYWYQQALGLGLQFLLWYDEGEERNRGNFPPRFSGRQFPNYSSELNVNALELEDSALYLCASSLFVGGGPEAFFGQGTRLTVV.

The CDR3 DNA reads TGCGCCAGCAGCTTTGTTACAGGGATCGACCACGAGCAGTACTTC. It encodes CASSFVTGIDHEQYF. This chain links TRBV5-1 with TRBJ2-7; the D gene is possibly TRBD1 (6 bases). V was pared by 2 bases and J by 5 bases, with 17 bases between. The germline V gene has CDR1 SGHRS and CDR2 YFSETQ. The CDR3 has 15 residues.

As to this clone: At the DNA level, this CDR3 is encoded by other sequences in the same sample as well. CDR3 residues: CASSLSGLNTEAFF. CDR3 sequence (DNA): TGTGCCAGCAGCTTATCAGGATTGAACACTGAAGCTTTCTTT. The rearrangement joins TRBV7-2 to TRBJ1-1; D is uncertain. CDR1 SGHTA and CDR2 FQGNSA come from the germline V gene. The CDR3 totals 14 residues. V was trimmed by 2 bases and J by 0 bases, leaving 7 bases between them.

Here the CDR3 DNA reads TGTGCCAGCAGCTTAGTTAGCGGGAGAAAAGAGACCCAGTACTTC. Protein product: CASSLVSGRKETQYF. The chain employs TRBV7-2 and TRBJ2-5; TRBD2 agrees at 9 bases. CDR1 and CDR2 from the germline V gene are SGHTA and FQGNSA. With 1 base clipped from V and 3 bases from J, the junction kept 3 bases outside the gene matches. The CDR3 sequence is 15 residues long.

The chain is built from TRBV7-8 and TRBJ2-3, with 12 bases matching TRBD2. V lost 5 bases to trimming and J lost 3 bases; unmatched junction nucleotides: 3. The CDR3 sequence is 15 residues long. Germline assignment: CDR1 SGHVS and CDR2 FQNEAQ. CDR3 coding DNA: TGTGCCAGCAGCCAACTAGCGGGGGGAACAGATACGCAGTATTTT. Its protein product is CASSQLAGGTDTQYF.

Remarks on this clone: The junction does not match germline at one end; this may be a read error. The chain couples TRBV7-9 to TRBJ1-2; D is unclear. The germline CDR1 and CDR2 sequences are SEHNR and FQNEAQ (reference sequence). The CDR3 loop spans 12 amino acids. The CDR3 DNA reads TGTTCCAGCAGCCGACATGACTATGGCTACACCTTC. As protein: CSSSRHDYGYTF.

V and J are TRBV2 and TRBJ2-7; 8 nucleotides agree with TRBD2. The CDR3 contains 13 residues. CDR1 and CDR2 from the germline V gene are SNHLY and FYNNEI. V lost 4 bases to trimming and J lost 6 bases; unmatched junction nucleotides: 5. The CDR3 bases are TGTGCCAGCAGTGGGGGCGGGAGGATCGAGCAGTACTTC. Its protein product is CASSGGGRIEQYF.

The rearrangement uses TRBV27 and TRBJ2-5; D unresolved. Between the trimmed V and J ends, which lost 3 bases and 4 bases, there was a span of 3 bases. Germline CDR1 and CDR2: MNHEY and SMNVEV (reference sequence). The length of the CDR3 is 11 residues. CDR3 sequence: CASSLRETQYF. CDR3 DNA sequence: TGTGCCAGCAGTTTGAGAGAGACCCAGTACTTC.

V usage is TRBV29-1 and J usage is TRBJ1-1, with TRBD1 matching 10 bases. V shed 3 bases and J 5 bases; nucleotides not matched to a gene: 6. Germline V gene lookup returns CDR1 SQVTM and CDR2 ANQGSEA. The CDR3 sequence is 14 residues long. The CDR3 DNA reads TGCAGCGTTGACGACAGGGGGCCGTGGACTGAAGCTTTCTTT. This translates into CSVDDRGPWTEAFF. The entire variable domain, with the rest obtained from reference TRBV29-1 and TRBJ1-1, is as follows: SAVISQKPSRDICQRGTSLTIQCQVDSQVTMMFWYRQQPGQSLTLIATANQGSEATYESGFVIDKFPISRPNLTFSTLTVSNMSPEDSSIYLCSVDDRGPWTEAFFGQGTRLTVV.

V usage is TRBV6-1 and J usage is TRBJ2-4; the D gene is possibly TRBD2 (6 bases). Trimming pared 3 bases from V and 8 bases from J, leaving 17 bases between. The CDR3 length is 15 residues. Germline V gene lookup returns CDR1 MNHNS and CDR2 SASEGT. The CDR3 is CASSEVVGGEDIQYF. The CDR3 DNA follows: TGTGCCAGCAGTGAGGTTGTGGGGGGAGAGGACATTCAGTACTTC.

This clone appeared a few times. The CDR3 is CASMVVQGFSGKLFF. As DNA, the CDR3 is TGTGCCAGCATGGTAGTCCAGGGTTTCTCTGGGAAACTGTTTTTT. The rearrangement uses TRBV2 and TRBJ1-4, with D perhaps matching TRBD1 (5 bases). Trimming took off 7 bases at V and 11 bases at J, with 23 bases between the two ends. This CDR3 contains 15 residues. The germline gives CDR1 SNHLY, CDR2 FYNNEI.

This clone was seen only a few times. The chain carries TRBV29-1 and TRBJ2-7, with 12 bases that match TRBD2. V shed 2 bases and J 7 bases; nucleotides not matched to a gene: 18. The CDR3 totals 18 residues. CDR1 SQVTM and CDR2 ANQGSEA come from the germline V gene. The CDR3 is CSVEPLTSSGRAGGEQYF. As DNA, the CDR3 is TGCAGCGTTGAACCGCTTACCTCTAGCGGGAGGGCCGGGGGAGAGCAGTACTTC.

The chain couples TRBV7-2 to TRBJ1-2; D unclear. V lost 0 bases, J lost 8 bases, and 10 bases lay in between. CDR3 length: 13 amino acids. Germline V gives CDR1 SGHTA, CDR2 FQGNSA. The CDR3 region has the DNA TGTGCCAGCAGCTTAGCATCACTAGTGGGCTACACCTTC. Translating it yields CASSLASLVGYTF.

J is TRBJ2-5 and V is TRBV30; D is possibly TRBD1 (8 bases). Trimming pared 5 bases from V and 4 bases from J, leaving 14 bases between. This CDR3 contains 13 residues. CDR1 and CDR2 from the germline V gene are GTSNPN and SVGIG (reference sequence). The CDR3 region has the DNA TGTGCCTGGGTTACAGGGGGGGGAGAGACCCAGTACTTC. Protein sequence: CAWVTGGGETQYF.

The chain combines TRBV7-3 with TRBJ1-1; TRBD1 matches at 7 bases. V lost 5 bases and J lost 4; bases outside the gene matches: 7. This CDR3 comprises 14 residues. From germline, CDR1 is SGHTA and CDR2 FQGTGA. The chain's CDR3 is CASSVRQGGTEAFF. CDR3 in DNA: TGTGCCAGCAGCGTCAGACAGGGCGGCACTGAAGCTTTCTTT.

This rearrangement joins TRBV5-1 to TRBJ2-2, with D perhaps TRBD2 (5 bases). Germline V gene sequence: CDR1 SGHRS, CDR2 YFSETQ. The CDR3 runs 15 residues. V shed 4 bases and J shed 3 bases, with 13 bases lying between them. The CDR3 sequence is CASSVRTGDTGELFF. CDR3 sequence (DNA): TGCGCCAGCAGCGTCCGGACCGGGGACACCGGGGAGCTGTTTTTT.

V usage is TRBV25-1 and J usage is TRBJ2-1; the D gene is possibly TRBD2 (5 bases). V was trimmed by 4 bases and J by 7 bases, leaving 14 bases between them. CDR3 size: 14 residues. The germline V gene encodes CDR1 MGHDK and CDR2 SYGVNS. The CDR3 region has the DNA TGTGCCAGCAGTGTGAACAGAGGGTGGAATGAGCAGTTCTTC. Amino acids: CASSVNRGWNEQFF.

This clone came up a few times. CDR3 sequence reads: CSILRDSHEAFF. The CDR3 region has the DNA TGCAGCATCCTCCGGGACAGTCATGAAGCTTTCTTT. This chain uses TRBV29-1 with TRBJ1-1, with TRBD1 identical over 7 bases. V gave up 8 bases and J gave up 7 bases; unmatched junction bases: 10. Germline V gene lookup returns CDR1 SQVTM and CDR2 ANQGSEA. The CDR3 length is 12 residues.

V is TRBV30 and J is TRBJ2-7, with 11 positions matching TRBD2. J was trimmed by 3 bases and V by 2 bases; bases with no gene match: 6. This CDR3 spans 15 amino acids. Germline V gene sequence: CDR1 GTSNPN, CDR2 SVGIG (reference sequence). CDR3 loop: CAWSRGTSGNYEQYF. The CDR3 DNA follows: TGTGCCTGGAGTCGGGGGACTAGCGGAAACTACGAGCAGTACTTC.